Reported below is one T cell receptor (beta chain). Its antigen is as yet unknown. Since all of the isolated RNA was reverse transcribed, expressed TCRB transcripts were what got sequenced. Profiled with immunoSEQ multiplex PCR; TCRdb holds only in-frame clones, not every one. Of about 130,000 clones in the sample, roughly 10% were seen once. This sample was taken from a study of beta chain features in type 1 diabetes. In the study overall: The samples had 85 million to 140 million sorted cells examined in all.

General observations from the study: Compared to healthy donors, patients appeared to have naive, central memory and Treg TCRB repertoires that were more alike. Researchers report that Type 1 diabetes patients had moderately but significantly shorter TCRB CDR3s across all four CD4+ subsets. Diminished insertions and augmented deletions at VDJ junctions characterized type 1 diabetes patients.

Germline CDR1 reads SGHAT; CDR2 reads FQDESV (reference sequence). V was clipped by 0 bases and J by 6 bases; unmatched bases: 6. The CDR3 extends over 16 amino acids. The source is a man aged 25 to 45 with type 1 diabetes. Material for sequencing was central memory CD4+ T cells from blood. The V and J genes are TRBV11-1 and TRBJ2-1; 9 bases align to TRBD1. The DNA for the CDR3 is TGTGCCAGCAGCTTAGCGGACAGGGGAACGACCAATGAGCAGTTCTTC. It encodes CASSLADRGTTNEQFF.